Listed here are 15 T cell receptor beta chains from one sample, sequenced in a study of cytomegalovirus exposure and HLA in healthy donors. The PCR employed 60 Vbeta primers together with 13 Jbeta primers. Sequenced by immunoSEQ multiplex PCR; TCRdb stores in-frame clones only, minus some. The sample records roughly 89,000 clones, approximately 64% being singletons. Source material: PBMCs. The receptors originated from a woman in her fifties or sixties in good health and CMV-seropositive.

This chain joins TRBV6-5 and TRBJ1-3; the D is unclear. Looked up from germline, CDR1 is MNHEY and CDR2 is SVGAGI. The CDR3 covers 12 residues. Deletions cut 8 bases from V and 4 bases from J, with 9 bases between. CDR3 sequence (DNA): TGTGCCAGCGAGGGCTCGGGAAACACCATATATTTT. It codes for CASEGSGNTIYF.

The rearrangement links TRBV5-1 to TRBJ1-2; 7 bases fit TRBD1. Trimming took 0 bases from V and 2 from J; bases not matched to a gene: 4. There are 15 residues in the CDR3. The germline V gene encodes CDR1 SGHRS and CDR2 YFSETQ. CDR3 sequence (DNA): TGCGCCAGCAGCTTGGGACAGGGTTTCAACTATGGCTACACCTTC. Its protein is CASSLGQGFNYGYTF.

The chain recombines TRBV19 with TRBJ1-5, with D possibly TRBD1 on 6 matching bases. Trimming pared 3 bases from V and 5 bases from J, leaving 11 bases between. Germline values: CDR1 LNHDA, CDR2 SQIVND (reference sequence). The CDR3 loop spans 14 amino acids. The CDR3 DNA sequence: TGTGCCAGTAGTATTCTGGCAGGGGATCAGCCCCAGCATTTT. It is translated as CASSILAGDQPQHF.

The chain recombines TRBV28 with TRBJ2-5; D gene ambiguous. Looked up from germline, CDR1 is MDHEN and CDR2 is SYDVKM. This CDR3 region has 13 residues. Trimming removed 2 bases at V and 9 bases at J, with 13 bases between. CDR3 sequence (DNA): TGTGCCAGCAGTTTAGCGGTGGAGAAGGCCCAGTACTTC. This codes for CASSLAVEKAQYF.

The chain joins TRBV5-6 to TRBJ2-4; TRBD2 is a possible D gene (6 bases). In germline, CDR1 is SGHDT, CDR2 YYEEEE. V was trimmed by 0 bases and J by 7 bases, leaving 11 bases between them. This CDR3 spans 14 amino acids. CDR3 sequence reads: CASSLVTAGNIQYF. The CDR3, as DNA: TGTGCCAGCAGCTTGGTAACCGCGGGGAACATTCAGTACTTC.

The chain is built from TRBV28 and TRBJ2-3, with D uncertain. CDR1 is MDHEN and CDR2 is SYDVKM in the germline V gene. This CDR3 region has 13 residues. Trimming shortened V by 2 bases and J by 1 base, and 4 bases separated the two germline ends. CDR3 residues: CASSLQGTDTQYF. As DNA, the CDR3 is TGTGCCAGCAGTTTACAGGGCACAGATACGCAGTATTTT.

The chain has TRBV29-1 and TRBJ2-7; D is perhaps TRBD2 (5 bases). The CDR3 loop spans 13 amino acids. CDR1 SQVTM and CDR2 ANQGSEA come from the germline V gene. Between the trimmed V and J ends, which lost 4 bases and 3 bases, there was a span of 13 bases. CDR3 amino acids: CSVVPAGIYEQYF. For the CDR3, the DNA is TGCAGCGTTGTTCCCGCCGGGATCTACGAGCAGTACTTC.

CDR3 nucleotides: TGTGCCAGCAGTTCCCCAGGACAGGGCGGCACCGGGGAGCTGTTTTTT. Protein: CASSSPGQGGTGELFF. V and J are TRBV27 and TRBJ2-2; 8 bases are shared with TRBD1. Germline trimming cut 4 bases from V and 4 bases from J; bases unmatched to any gene: 8. Germline-derived CDR1 and CDR2 are MNHEY and SMNVEV (reference sequence). The CDR3 contains 16 residues.

In the case of this clone: The junction does not match germline at one end; this may be a read error. V and J are TRBV5-6 and TRBJ1-1; D might be TRBD1 (6 bases). Germline-derived CDR1 and CDR2 are SGHDT and YYEEEE. CDR3 length: 14 amino acids. The chain's CDR3 is CASTLAQGYTEAFF. The CDR3 DNA follows: TGTGCCAGCACCTTGGCACAGGGATACACTGAAGCTTTCTTT.

This clone was detected only a few times. The chain couples TRBV7-9 to TRBJ1-1, with TRBD1 identical over 7 bases. This CDR3 contains 15 residues. Per germline, CDR1 SEHNR and CDR2 FQNEAQ (reference sequence). The V and J ends lost 3 bases and 3 bases, in that order; junction bases with no gene match: 7. CDR3 DNA sequence: TGTGCCAGCAGCTTTGGTCAGGGGGGAGACACTGAAGCTTTCTTT. Its protein is CASSFGQGGDTEAFF. Drawing the rest from reference TRBV7-9 and TRBJ1-1, the complete variable domain is DTGVSQNPRHKITKRGQNVTFRCDPISEHNRLYWYRQTLGQGPEFLTYFQNEAQLEKSRLLSDRFSAERPKGSFSTLEIQRTEQGDSAMYLCASSFGQGGDTEAFFGQGTRLTVV.

This chain uses TRBV5-1 with TRBJ2-5; 9 bases fit TRBD1. Germline V lookup: CDR1 SGHRS, CDR2 YFSETQ. The V gene end was trimmed by 0 bases and the J gene end by 3 bases; junction bases not matched to a gene: 6. This CDR3 is 16 amino acids long. The CDR3 DNA is TGCGCCAGCAGCTTGGCCAACAGGGGGCATGAAGAGACCCAGTACTTC. Its protein is CASSLANRGHEETQYF.

This clone is deemed medium-sized. V gene TRBV5-6 combines with J gene TRBJ1-4, with D tentatively TRBD1 (6 bases). Between the trimmed V and J ends, which lost 2 bases and 5 bases, there was a span of 10 bases. From germline, CDR1 is SGHDT and CDR2 YYEEEE. This CDR3 comprises 14 residues. The CDR3 here is CASSFLTGNEKLFF. As DNA, the CDR3 is TGTGCCAGCAGCTTCCTTACAGGGAATGAAAAACTGTTTTTT.

V gene TRBV2 combines with J gene TRBJ2-5; maybe TRBD1 (6 bases). V was pared by 5 bases and J by 5 bases, with 9 bases between. The germline gives CDR1 SNHLY, CDR2 FYNNEI. This CDR3 is built from 12 residues. CDR3 residues: CASSSQGETQYF. The CDR3 DNA reads TGTGCCAGCAGTTCCCAGGGGGAGACCCAGTACTTC.

This clone was seen only once. The CDR3 region has the DNA TGCGCCAGCAGCGGGGGGTCTGGGGCCAACGTCCTGACTTTC. Protein: CASSGGSGANVLTF. This sequence joins TRBV5-1 and TRBJ2-6; perhaps TRBD2 as D (6 bases). The V end lost 4 bases, the J end lost 1 base, and 6 bases lay between the germline ends. From germline, CDR1 is SGHRS and CDR2 YFSETQ. The CDR3 covers 14 residues.

As DNA, the CDR3 is TGTGCCAGCAGCCACTCGGGACAGTACTACGAGCAGTACTTC. Translation: CASSHSGQYYEQYF. The gene calls are TRBV5-6 and TRBJ2-7; 7 bases are shared with TRBD1. CDR1 SGHDT and CDR2 YYEEEE come from the germline V gene. With 4 bases clipped from V and 3 bases from J, the junction kept 7 bases outside the gene matches. This CDR3 has 14 amino acids. The variable domain in full, with the rest retrieved from reference TRBV5-6 and TRBJ2-7, is DAGVTQSPTHLIKTRGQQVTLRCSPKSGHDTVSWYQQALGQGPQFIFQYYEEEERQRGNFPDRFSGHQFPNYSSELNVNALLLGDSALYLCASSHSGQYYEQYFGPGTRLTVT.